This T cell receptor beta chain came from a study of shared clonotypes between healthy human individuals. General study findings and limits: Tissue TCR repertoires likely differ from these blood-only repertoires. Non-shared clonotypes had lower generation probabilities than those shared by all four donors.

Some clones are missing from TCRdb's copy, which holds only in-frame ones; the method was immunoSEQ multiplex PCR. The sample lists about 2.4 million clones, 93% seen once, with 0.36% in the top ten. Between the trimmed V and J ends, which lost 9 bases and 7 bases, there was a span of 10 bases. The CDR3 loop spans 11 amino acids. Looked up from germline, CDR1 is MDHEN and CDR2 is SYDVKM. A few counts support this clone. Its target is unknown. This specimen includes other DNA sequences encoding the same CDR3. The origin of this receptor is a young man in good health. Some clones in this sample may be carry-over from other donors' samples. Sequenced: naive CD4+ T cells from PBMCs. Specified subset: CD45RA+ positively selected. The V call is TRBV28, the J call TRBJ1-5; unclear D gene. CDR3 coding DNA: TGTGCCAGTAGCGGGCACCAGCCCCAGCATTTT. Translated, it gives CASSGHQPQHF. Drawing the rest from reference TRBV28 and TRBJ1-5, the complete variable domain is DVKVTQSSRYLVKRTGEKVFLECVQDMDHENMFWYRQDPGLGLRLIYFSYDVKMKEKGDIPEGYSVSREKKERFSLILESASTNQTSMYLCASSGHQPQHFGDGTRLSIL.